The 25 T cell receptor beta chains below were found in one sample sequenced in a study of molecular identifiers for immune sequencing clone quantification. TCRdb processed the PCR reads anew with MiXCR; each CDR3 protein has one entry. The table has tens of thousands of distinct CDR3 sequences, about 19% seen once. The material sequenced was naive CD8+ T cells from blood, with Jurkat cell RNA spiked in. Subset meaning: FACS-sorted CD8+CD4-CCR7+CD45RA+ naive T cells. Receptors originate from a human donor in good health. Some libraries in this study had Jurkat cell RNA spiked in.

This clonotype appeared many times. The rearrangement joins TRBV7-9 to TRBJ2-3, with 7 bases fitting TRBD2. The CDR3 consists of 15 residues. Trimming cost V 2 bases and J 3 bases; bases outside gene matches: 5. Germline V gives CDR1 SEHNR, CDR2 FQNEAQ (reference sequence). CDR3 in DNA: TGTGCCAGCAGCTTATGGGAGGGTGGAACAGATACGCAGTATTTT. Translation gives CASSLWEGGTDTQYF. Together with reference TRBV7-9 and TRBJ2-3, the CDR3 gives the full variable domain: DTGVSQNPRHKITKRGQNVTFRCDPISEHNRLYWYRQTLGQGPEFLTYFQNEAQLEKSRLLSDRFSAERPKGSFSTLEIQRTEQGDSAMYLCASSLWEGGTDTQYFGPGTRLTVL.

Of note for this clonotype: Because it lacks the conserved phenylalanine or tryptophan at the end, this CDR3 is likely a read error. The chain combines TRBV29-1 with TRBJ2-7; 10 bases align to TRBD2. V trimming: 7 bases; J trimming: 2 bases; junction bases outside the gene matches: 2. Germline CDR1 SQVTM, CDR2 ANQGSEA. The CDR3 extends over 12 amino acids. The CDR3 spells CSALAGAYEQYS. CDR3 DNA sequence: TGCAGCGCCCTAGCGGGGGCCTACGAGCAGTACTCC.

The chain links TRBV13 to TRBJ1-5; no clear D. The CDR3 runs to 14 residues. Germline values: CDR1 PRHDT, CDR2 FYEKMQ (reference sequence). Trimming cost V 5 bases and J 9 bases, with 17 bases left between them. CDR3 residues: CASSVVDGDRPQHF. CDR3 sequence (DNA): TGTGCCAGCAGCGTAGTGGACGGGGATCGGCCCCAGCATTTT.

This clonotype was picked up many times. The chain recombines TRBV28 with TRBJ1-1, with 8 positions matching TRBD1. Germline V gene data show CDR1 as MDHEN and CDR2 as SYDVKM. The J segment lost 2 bases and the V segment lost 4 bases, leaving 3 bases of the junction unmatched. The CDR3 sequence is 14 residues long. The CDR3 protein is CASSYRGGNTEAFF. The CDR3 bases are TGTGCCAGCAGTTACAGGGGGGGAAACACTGAAGCTTTCTTT.

This clonotype was recorded many times. The rearrangement uses TRBV15 and TRBJ2-7, with TRBD1 matching 8 bases. Germline V lookup: CDR1 LNHNV, CDR2 YYDKDF (reference sequence). V trimming: 5 bases; J trimming: 2 bases; junction bases outside the gene matches: 5. This CDR3 contains 14 residues. This CDR3 is CATSAGTGTYEQYF. The CDR3 DNA follows: TGTGCCACCAGCGCCGGGACAGGCACCTACGAGCAGTACTTC.

This clonotype was seen only a few times. A single base separates this from a much larger clone, so it may be a read error. The chain recombines TRBV5-1 with TRBJ2-3, with 11 bases lining up with TRBD2. CDR1 is SGHRS and CDR2 is YFSETQ in the germline V gene. This CDR3 has 17 amino acids. Unmatched junction bases numbered 13, after V lost 2 bases and J lost 8 bases. CDR3 sequence reads: CASSFPNSGGAVGTQYF. In DNA, the CDR3 is TGCGCCAGCAGCTTCCCCAATAGCGGGGGGGCCGTAGGTACGCAGTATTTT.

This clonotype was seen ten or more times. This chain links TRBV9 with TRBJ1-5; D is perhaps TRBD1 (6 bases). Germline CDR1 SGDLS, CDR2 YYNGEE. The CDR3 extends over 14 amino acids. V was trimmed by 0 bases and J by 7 bases, leaving 11 bases between them. The DNA for the CDR3 is TGTGCCAGCAGCGTAGGAGGGGGGACGCAGCCCCAGCATTTT. Its protein product is CASSVGGGTQPQHF.

This chain links TRBV4-3 with TRBJ2-6; D possibly corresponds to TRBD1 (6 bases). This CDR3 contains 18 residues. The V end was cut by 0 bases, the J end by 0 bases, with 12 bases between. Germline V lookup: CDR1 LGHNA, CDR2 YSLEER. CDR3 region: CASSQDWGPSSGANVLTF. The CDR3 DNA reads as TGCGCCAGCAGCCAAGATTGGGGGCCTTCCTCTGGGGCCAACGTCCTGACTTTC.

This clonotype was recorded many times. One end of the junction varies from germline; a read error may be responsible. The chain joins TRBV19 to TRBJ2-7; 9 bases match TRBD1. The CDR3 sequence is 14 residues long. Germline V gene data show CDR1 as LNHDA and CDR2 as SQIVND (reference sequence). The DNA for the CDR3 is TGTGCCAGTAGAATAGGGACAGGGTTCGAAGAGCAGTACTTC. It translates to CASRIGTGFEEQYF.

Comment on this clonotype: The missing conserved phenylalanine or tryptophan at the end of this CDR3 makes a read error likely. The limits of the CDR3 on the DNA are not certain, so only TCRdb's listed CDR3 is given. The chain links TRBV27 to TRBJ2-7. Germline loops: CDR1 MNHEY, CDR2 SMNVEV (reference sequence). A total of 13 residues make up the CDR3, ends included. CDR3: CASSLSESYEQCS.

The chain is built from TRBV20-1 and TRBJ2-7; 7 bases align to TRBD1. Trimming removed 4 bases from V and 2 bases from J; junction bases left unmatched: 11. This CDR3 has 15 residues. In germline, CDR1 is DFQATT, CDR2 SNEGSKA (reference sequence). The CDR3 sequence is CSANLPQGYTYEQYF. The CDR3 DNA is TGCAGTGCTAACCTCCCACAGGGGTATACCTACGAGCAGTACTTC.

This clonotype was seen repeatedly, ten times or more. The chain links TRBV3-1 to TRBJ1-1, with 9 bases aligning to TRBD1. V dropped 3 bases and J dropped 5; count of bases not matched to a gene: 10. The CDR3 has 16 amino acids. Per germline, CDR1 LGHDT and CDR2 YNNKEL (reference sequence). The CDR3 reads CASSQILGDRVTEAFF. The CDR3 bases are TGTGCCAGCAGCCAGATCCTAGGGGACAGGGTGACTGAAGCTTTCTTT. The variable domain in full, with the rest retrieved from reference TRBV3-1 and TRBJ1-1, is DTAVSQTPKYLVTQMGNDKSIKCEQNLGHDTMYWYKQDSKKFLKIMFSYNNKELIINETVPNRFSPKSPDKAHLNLHINSLELGDSAVYFCASSQILGDRVTEAFFGQGTRLTVV.

This clonotype was found many times. The chain is built from TRBV7-9 and TRBJ1-5; TRBD1 aligns across 9 bases. Losses at the gene ends were 1 base for V and 6 bases for J; bases not matched to a gene: 1. In germline, CDR1 is SEHNR, CDR2 FQNEAQ (reference sequence). The CDR3 length is 14 residues. CDR3 region: CASSLGQGVQPQHF. In DNA form, the CDR3 reads TGTGCCAGCAGCTTAGGACAGGGGGTTCAGCCCCAGCATTTT.

This clonotype was seen repeatedly, ten times or more. At one end the junction does not follow the germline gene, possibly because of a read error. This chain connects TRBV12-3 or TRBV12-4 to TRBJ2-3; 10 positions agree with TRBD1. The CDR3 totals 12 residues. The CDR3 nucleotides read TGTGCCAGCAGTCCGGGGACAGGGGAACGACAATTT. Translated, it gives CASSPGTGERQF.

This clonotype was observed at least ten times. The V gene is TRBV7-9, the J gene TRBJ1-4, with D perhaps TRBD1 (6 bases). Germline V gives CDR1 SEHNR, CDR2 FQNEAQ (reference sequence). Trimming took off 4 bases at V and 6 bases at J, with 15 bases between the two ends. The CDR3 covers 15 residues. The DNA for the CDR3 is TGTGCCAGCAGCTCCAGACAGGAAAGAGATGAAAAACTGTTTTTT. Translated, it gives CASSSRQERDEKLFF.

Regarding this clonotype: One end of the junction fails to match germline, which may point to a read error. The chain is built from TRBV4-1 and TRBJ1-5; D is ambiguous. Germline V lookup: CDR1 MGHRA, CDR2 YSYEKL. This CDR3 contains 18 residues. CDR3 nucleotides: TGCGCCAGCAGCCAAGCGCAAGGTTTCCGAGCGGGCAATCAGCCCCAACATTTT. Translation: CASSQAQGFRAGNQPQHF.

This clonotype rates as medium-sized. CDR3 region: CASSQDIAGGVLRAIQYF. CDR3 nucleotide sequence: TGCGCCAGCAGCCAAGATATCGCGGGCGGGGTGCTCAGGGCCATTCAGTACTTC. The J gene is TRBJ2-4, the V gene TRBV4-3; tentative D call: TRBD2 (6 bases). The CDR3 has 18 residues. Germline V gene data show CDR1 as LGHNA and CDR2 as YSLEER. The V end lost 0 bases, the J end lost 9 bases, and 24 bases lay between the germline ends.

This clonotype was detected ten times or more. Compared with germline, one end of the junction differs, possibly owing to a read error. The V call is TRBV7-2, the J call TRBJ1-1; D gene uncertain. The length of the CDR3 is 16 residues. Germline-derived CDR1 and CDR2 are SGHTA and FQGNSA. The CDR3 region has the DNA TGTGCCAGCAGCCTAGCGGGTTGGGGTGATTTTACTGAAGCTTTCTTT. Translated: CASSLAGWGDFTEAFF.

This clonotype has a count of ten or more. The gene calls are TRBV6-4 and TRBJ2-3; D not resolved. The V gene lost 0 bases and the J gene lost 0 bases, with 4 bases spanning the gap. The CDR3 consists of 14 residues. Looked up from germline, CDR1 is MRHNA and CDR2 is SNTAGT. Here the CDR3 DNA reads TGTGCCAGCAGTGACTCTGTTAGCACAGATACGCAGTATTTT. It codes for CASSDSVSTDTQYF.

This chain links TRBV7-6 with TRBJ2-5; no clear D gene. This CDR3 is built from 16 residues. The ends were cut back, 3 bases at V and 0 bases at J, with 14 bases in the middle. Germline lookup yields CDR1 SGHVS and CDR2 FNYEAQ. CDR3 sequence reads: CASSFGWMGYQETQYF. The CDR3, as DNA: TGTGCCAGCAGCTTTGGATGGATGGGGTACCAAGAGACCCAGTACTTC.

This clonotype came up many times. V is TRBV4-3 and J is TRBJ2-3; the D gene is possibly TRBD2 (6 bases). The CDR3 runs 16 residues. Germline lookup yields CDR1 LGHNA and CDR2 YSLEER. V was pared by 3 bases and J by 2 bases, with 15 bases between. The CDR3 loop is CASSQAAGTVTDTQYF. As DNA, the CDR3 is TGCGCCAGCAGCCAGGCAGCCGGGACTGTCACAGATACGCAGTATTTT.

Written as DNA, the CDR3 is TGTGCCAGCAGCCTACTAGCGGGAGGTGAAGAGACCCAGTACTTC. Amino acids: CASSLLAGGEETQYF. The J gene is TRBJ2-5, the V gene TRBV7-9, with 12 positions matching TRBD2. The CDR3 has 15 amino acids. J gave up 3 bases and V 5 bases, and 4 bases lay outside the gene matches. Germline loops: CDR1 SEHNR, CDR2 FQNEAQ (reference sequence).

In its sample, this clonotype was seen many times. This sequence joins TRBV2 and TRBJ1-5; weak D call: TRBD1 (6 bases). The CDR3 runs to 14 residues. Looked up from germline, CDR1 is SNHLY and CDR2 is FYNNEI. The V gene lost 2 bases and the J gene lost 11 bases, with 16 bases spanning the gap. The chain's CDR3 is CASSESGGRAAQHF. The CDR3 nucleotides read TGTGCCAGCAGTGAATCGGGGGGCCGGGCCGCCCAGCATTTT.

Many counts were recorded for this clonotype. The chain is built from TRBV7-2 and TRBJ2-7; D uncertain. Germline V gene lookup returns CDR1 SGHTA and CDR2 FQGNSA. The CDR3 spans 13 residues. With 5 bases removed from V and 5 bases from J, the gap between germline ends came to 13 bases. This CDR3 reads CASSPNDNHEQYF. CDR3 bases: TGTGCCAGCAGCCCCAACGACAACCACGAGCAGTACTTC.

Many counts were recorded for this clonotype. The chain recombines TRBV10-3 with TRBJ2-3; 8 bases align to TRBD2. The trim removed 2 bases at V and 1 base at J, leaving 5 bases unmatched. The CDR3 length is 16 residues. The V gene's germline CDR1 is ENHRY and CDR2 SYGVKD. CDR3 sequence: CAISERLAGGTDTQYF. CDR3 nucleotide sequence: TGTGCCATCAGTGAGAGGCTAGCGGGCGGCACAGATACGCAGTATTTT.